Detailed here is one T cell receptor beta chain. 13 Jbeta primers and 60 Vbeta primers were used for the PCR. Assay: immunoSEQ multiplex PCR; the TCRdb copy retains only in-frame clones and omits some. The data contain some 180,000 clones, around three quarters of them singletons. The data were taken from a study of cytomegalovirus exposure and HLA in healthy donors. CDR1 is GTSNPN and CDR2 is SVGIG in the germline V gene (reference sequence). Trimming shortened V by 4 bases and J by 5 bases, and 11 bases separated the two germline ends. The CDR3 consists of 12 residues. This TCR was recovered from a woman in her 30s in good health and CMV-seropositive. This chain joins TRBV30 and TRBJ1-2; D is possibly TRBD1 (5 bases). The specimen was PBMCs. This CDR3 is CAWTAGIYGYTF. The CDR3 DNA is TGTGCCTGGACCGCAGGGATTTATGGCTACACCTTC.